This T cell receptor (beta chain) was captured by sequencing in a study of T cell repertoires in cytomegalovirus infection. Study background: CMV infection together with matching HLA type was indicated by public TCR beta signatures. Findings and caveats of the study: HLA-C-restricted CMV-specific TCR beta clonotypes prevailed in the ex vivo response.

TCRdb passed the reads through MiXCR, listing each CDR3 protein once. The sample carries about 20,000 distinct CDR3 sequences, 42% recorded once. A note on this clonotype: Its cognate antigen is unknown.

Germline V gene data show CDR1 as MRHNA and CDR2 as SNTAGT. Trimming cost V 10 bases and J 2 bases, with 9 bases left between them. The CDR3 is 12 amino acids. The gene calls are TRBV6-4 and TRBJ2-1; D possibly corresponds to TRBD2 (5 bases). The clonotype comes from a human donor in good health (CMV status not recorded). Some clones in this sample may be carry-over from other donors' samples. Source: CD8+ T cells from cultured PBMCs, taken from culture after CMV antigen stimulation. The CDR3 loop is CATGLAYNEQFF. The CDR3 coding sequence is TGTGCCACCGGACTCGCCTACAATGAGCAGTTCTTC.